This T cell receptor beta chain came from a study of cytotoxic CD8 clonotypes in ibrutinib-treated CLL. The CDR3 is 13 residues long. Trimming took 3 bases from V and 8 from J, leaving 13 bases between them. The germline gives CDR1 WSHSY, CDR2 SAAADI. Generated by immunoSEQ multiplex PCR, the TCRdb table keeps only in-frame clones and is missing some. Of roughly 76,000 clones listed, around 84% were seen once; the top ten hold 6% to 9%. The sequence came from a human donor with chronic lymphocytic leukemia. The sample in question was PBMCs, obtained at disease progression, from a patient treated with ibrutinib. The V gene is TRBV10-2, the J gene TRBJ1-1; D gene uncertain. The CDR3 coding sequence is TGCGCCAGCAGTGACTGGGGAGGGTTGGAAGCTTTCTTT. It encodes CASSDWGGLEAFF.